This T cell receptor beta chain was sequenced during a study of blood T cell repertoires in COVID-19. Study details: The United States, Italy and Spain supplied acute and convalescent COVID-19 samples. The cDNA or gDNA used as material had been derived from T cells, B-cell-depleted T cells, or PBMCs.

Original processing notes: Using reference gene primer amplification, nucleated cell counts were estimated. Only in-frame clones appear in the TCRdb table, and some are missing; sequencing was by immunoSEQ multiplex PCR. For V, J and clone size, that table is used; D and trimming come from the DNA. This table holds more than 65,000 clones, roughly 87% found once. The origin of this receptor is a man aged 50-60 years with acute or convalescent COVID-19. Sequenced sample: peripheral blood.

The CDR3, as DNA: TGTGCCAGCACCGCCGGCGGGGTGGGCAGTCAGCCCCAGCATTTT. Translated, it gives CASTAGGVGSQPQHF. The chain uses TRBV28 and TRBJ1-5; unclear D gene. The ends were cut back, 7 bases at V and 6 bases at J, with 19 bases in the middle. The CDR3 totals 15 residues. CDR1 and CDR2 from the germline V gene are MDHEN and SYDVKM.